The present entry profiles one T cell receptor beta chain with its context. What it binds is not known. Then a second PCR, running roughly 6 to 11 cycles, was carried out with a sample-barcoded 5' primer and a J-beta primer mix. TCRdb recomputed calls from the 5' RACE reads with MiXCR, one row per CDR3 protein. The data contain around 970,000 distinct CDR3 sequences, roughly half of them singletons. Those donating, healthy Caucasian individuals from Russia, were aged about 6 to 100. Peripheral blood was drawn, around 9.5 milliliters per donor. The data belong to a study of blood T cells in healthy people across ages. The CDR3 is made up of 14 amino acids. The V end lost 8 bases, the J end lost 7 bases, and 17 bases lay between the germline ends. Study findings and constraints: Age advanced and TCR beta diversity per million T cells fell, roughly linearly.

The source is a woman aged 55-70 years in good health. The V call is TRBV12-3 or TRBV12-4, the J call TRBJ1-4; no definite D call. Material: blood. CDR3 nucleotides: TGTGCCAGCGCCCTCGGCGGCTTCGGTGAAAAACTGTTTTTT. This gives the protein CASALGGFGEKLFF.